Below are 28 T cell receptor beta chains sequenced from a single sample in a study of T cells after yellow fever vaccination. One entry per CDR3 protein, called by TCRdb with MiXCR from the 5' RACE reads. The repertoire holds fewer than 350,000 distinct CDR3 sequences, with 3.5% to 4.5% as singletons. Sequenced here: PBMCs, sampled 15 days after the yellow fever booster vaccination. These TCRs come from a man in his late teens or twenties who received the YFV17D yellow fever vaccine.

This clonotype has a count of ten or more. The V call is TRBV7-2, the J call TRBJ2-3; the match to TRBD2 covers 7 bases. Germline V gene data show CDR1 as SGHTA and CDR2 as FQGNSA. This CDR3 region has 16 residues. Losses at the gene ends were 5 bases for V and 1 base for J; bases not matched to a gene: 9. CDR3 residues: CASSKFAGERTDTQYF. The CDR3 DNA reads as TGTGCCAGCAGCAAATTTGCGGGGGAACGCACAGATACGCAGTATTTT.

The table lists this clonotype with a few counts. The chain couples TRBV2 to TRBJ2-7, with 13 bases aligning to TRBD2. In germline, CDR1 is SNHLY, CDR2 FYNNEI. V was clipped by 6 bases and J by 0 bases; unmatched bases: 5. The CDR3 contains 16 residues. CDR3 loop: CASRGLAGDASYEQYF. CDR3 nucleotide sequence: TGTGCCAGCAGAGGACTAGCGGGGGACGCCTCCTACGAGCAGTACTTC.

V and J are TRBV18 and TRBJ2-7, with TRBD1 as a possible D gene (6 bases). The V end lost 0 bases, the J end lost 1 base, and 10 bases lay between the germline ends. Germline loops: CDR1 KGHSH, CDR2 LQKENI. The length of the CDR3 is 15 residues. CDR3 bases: TGTGCCAGCTCACCACCGGGGGCAGCTTCCTACGAGCAGTACTTC. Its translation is CASSPPGAASYEQYF. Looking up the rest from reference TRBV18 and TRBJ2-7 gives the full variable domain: NAGVMQNPRHLVRRRGQEARLRCSPMKGHSHVYWYRQLPEEGLKFMVYLQKENIIDESGMPKERFSAEFPKEGPSILRIQQVVRGDSAAYFCASSPPGAASYEQYFGPGTRLTVT.

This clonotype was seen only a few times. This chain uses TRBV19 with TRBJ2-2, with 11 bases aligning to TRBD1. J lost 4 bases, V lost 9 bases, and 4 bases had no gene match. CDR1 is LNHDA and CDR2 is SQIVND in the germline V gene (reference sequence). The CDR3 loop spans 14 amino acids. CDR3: CASGQGAPTGELFF. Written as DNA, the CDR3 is TGTGCCAGCGGACAGGGGGCGCCCACCGGGGAGCTGTTTTTT.

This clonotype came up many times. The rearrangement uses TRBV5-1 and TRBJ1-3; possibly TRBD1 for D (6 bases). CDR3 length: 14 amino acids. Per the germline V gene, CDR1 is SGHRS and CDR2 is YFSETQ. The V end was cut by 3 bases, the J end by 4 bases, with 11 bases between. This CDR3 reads CASSSRGTGNTIYF. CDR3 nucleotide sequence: TGCGCCAGCAGCTCCAGGGGTACCGGAAACACCATATATTTT.

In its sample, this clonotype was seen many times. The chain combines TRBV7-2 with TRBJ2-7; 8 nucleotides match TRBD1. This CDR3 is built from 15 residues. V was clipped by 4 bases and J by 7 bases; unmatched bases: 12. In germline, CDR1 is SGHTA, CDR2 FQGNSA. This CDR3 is CASSSRPGQVGEQYF. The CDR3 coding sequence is TGTGCCAGCAGCTCCCGACCGGGACAGGTCGGTGAGCAGTACTTC.

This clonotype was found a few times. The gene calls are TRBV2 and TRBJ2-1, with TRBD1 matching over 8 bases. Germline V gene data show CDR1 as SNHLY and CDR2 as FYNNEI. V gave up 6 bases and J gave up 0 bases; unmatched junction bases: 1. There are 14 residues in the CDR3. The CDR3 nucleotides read TGTGCCAGCAGAACAGGGGGCTCCTACAATGAGCAGTTCTTC. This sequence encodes CASRTGGSYNEQFF.

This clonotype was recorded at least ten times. DNA for the CDR3: TGTGCCAGCAGCGCAGGCGAGACCCAGTACTTC. Translated, it gives CASSAGETQYF. The chain couples TRBV7-6 to TRBJ2-5, with D uncertain. The CDR3 length is 11 residues. Germline V gives CDR1 SGHVS, CDR2 FNYEAQ. Between the trimmed V and J ends, which lost 5 bases and 5 bases, there was a span of 6 bases.

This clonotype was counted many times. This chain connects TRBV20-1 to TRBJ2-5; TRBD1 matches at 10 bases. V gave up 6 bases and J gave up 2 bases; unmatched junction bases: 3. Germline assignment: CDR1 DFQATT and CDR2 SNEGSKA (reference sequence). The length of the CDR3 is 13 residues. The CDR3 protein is CSAADRGQETQYF. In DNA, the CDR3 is TGCAGTGCCGCGGACAGGGGGCAAGAGACCCAGTACTTC.

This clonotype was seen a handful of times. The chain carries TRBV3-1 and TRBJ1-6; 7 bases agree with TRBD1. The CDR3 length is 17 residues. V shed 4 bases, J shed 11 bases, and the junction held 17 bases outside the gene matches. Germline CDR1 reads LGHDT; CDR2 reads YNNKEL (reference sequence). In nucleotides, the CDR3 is TGTGCCAGCAGCCTCCGGGCAGGGGGAGGATCCCGTCCACCCCTCCACTTT. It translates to CASSLRAGGGSRPPLHF.

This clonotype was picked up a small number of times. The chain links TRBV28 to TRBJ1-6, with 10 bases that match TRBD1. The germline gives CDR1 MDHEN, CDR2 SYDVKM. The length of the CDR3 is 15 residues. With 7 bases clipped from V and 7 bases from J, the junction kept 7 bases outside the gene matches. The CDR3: CASNSGQGLNSPLHF. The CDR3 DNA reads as TGTGCCAGCAATTCGGGACAGGGGCTCAATTCACCCCTCCACTTT.

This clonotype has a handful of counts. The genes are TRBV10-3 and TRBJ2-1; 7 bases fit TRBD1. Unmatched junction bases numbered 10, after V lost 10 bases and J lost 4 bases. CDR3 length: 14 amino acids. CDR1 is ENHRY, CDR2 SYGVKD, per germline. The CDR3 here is CASGPWDRYNEQFF. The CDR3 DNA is TGTGCCAGCGGGCCGTGGGACAGATACAATGAGCAGTTCTTC.

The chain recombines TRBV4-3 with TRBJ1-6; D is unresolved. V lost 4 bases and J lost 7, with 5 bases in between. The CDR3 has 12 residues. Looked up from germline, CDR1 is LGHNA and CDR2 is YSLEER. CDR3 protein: CASSLQNSPLHF. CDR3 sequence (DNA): TGCGCCAGCAGCCTACAGAATTCACCCCTCCACTTT.

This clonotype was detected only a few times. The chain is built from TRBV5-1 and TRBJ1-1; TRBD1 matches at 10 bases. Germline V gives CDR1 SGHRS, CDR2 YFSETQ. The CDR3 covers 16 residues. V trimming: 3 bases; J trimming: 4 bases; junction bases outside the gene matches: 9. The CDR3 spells CASSYRTGGSATEAFF. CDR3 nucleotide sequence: TGCGCCAGCAGCTACAGGACAGGGGGATCCGCCACTGAAGCTTTCTTT.

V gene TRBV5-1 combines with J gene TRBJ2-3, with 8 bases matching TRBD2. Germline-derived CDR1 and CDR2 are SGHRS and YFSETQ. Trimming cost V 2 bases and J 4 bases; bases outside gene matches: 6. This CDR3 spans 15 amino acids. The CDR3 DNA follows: TGCGCCAGCAGCTTCACTAGCGGATGGGCAGATACGCAGTATTTT. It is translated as CASSFTSGWADTQYF.

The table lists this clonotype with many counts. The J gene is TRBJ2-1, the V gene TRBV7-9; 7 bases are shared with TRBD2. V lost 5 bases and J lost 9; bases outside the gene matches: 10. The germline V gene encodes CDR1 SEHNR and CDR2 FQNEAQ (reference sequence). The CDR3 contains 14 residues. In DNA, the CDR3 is TGTGCCAGCAGCGCTCCCGGGGGGAGTCCTGAGCAGTTCTTC. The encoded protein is CASSAPGGSPEQFF.

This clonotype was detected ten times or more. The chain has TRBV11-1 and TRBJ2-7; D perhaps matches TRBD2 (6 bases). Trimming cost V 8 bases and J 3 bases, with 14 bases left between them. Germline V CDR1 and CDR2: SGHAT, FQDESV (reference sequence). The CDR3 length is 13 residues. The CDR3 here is CASGSGTYYEQYV. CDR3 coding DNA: TGTGCCAGCGGATCCGGGACTTACTACGAGCAGTACGTC.

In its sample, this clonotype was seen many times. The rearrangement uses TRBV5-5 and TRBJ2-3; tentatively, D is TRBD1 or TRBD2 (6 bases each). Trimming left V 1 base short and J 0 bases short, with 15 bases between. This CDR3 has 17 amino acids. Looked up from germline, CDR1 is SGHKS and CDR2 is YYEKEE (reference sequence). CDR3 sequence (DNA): TGTGCCAGCAGCTTGAAGCGAACAGGGACTAGCACAGATACGCAGTATTTT. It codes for CASSLKRTGTSTDTQYF. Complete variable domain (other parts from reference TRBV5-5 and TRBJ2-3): DAGVTQSPTHLIKTRGQQVTLRCSPISGHKSVSWYQQVLGQGPQFIFQYYEKEERGRGNFPDRFSARQFPNYSSELNVNALLLGDSALYLCASSLKRTGTSTDTQYFGPGTRLTVL.

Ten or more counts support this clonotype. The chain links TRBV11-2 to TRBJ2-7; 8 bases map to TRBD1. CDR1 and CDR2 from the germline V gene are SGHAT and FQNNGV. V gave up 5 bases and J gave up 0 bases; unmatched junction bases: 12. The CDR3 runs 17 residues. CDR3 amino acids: CASSLLSGGSSSYEQYF. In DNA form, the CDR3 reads TGTGCCAGCAGCCTCCTATCAGGGGGCTCTAGCTCCTACGAGCAGTACTTC.

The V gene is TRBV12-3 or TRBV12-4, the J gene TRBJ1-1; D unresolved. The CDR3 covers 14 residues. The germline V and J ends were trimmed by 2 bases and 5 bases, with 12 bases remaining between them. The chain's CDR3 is CASSLTPGITEAFF. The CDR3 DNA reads TGTGCCAGCAGTTTAACACCCGGTATAACTGAAGCTTTCTTT.

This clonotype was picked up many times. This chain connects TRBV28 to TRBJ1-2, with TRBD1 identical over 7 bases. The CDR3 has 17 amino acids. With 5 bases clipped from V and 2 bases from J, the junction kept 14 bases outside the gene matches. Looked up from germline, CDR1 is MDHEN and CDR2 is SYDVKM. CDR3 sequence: CASSAATQTGINYGYTF. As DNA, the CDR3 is TGTGCCAGCAGTGCCGCTACTCAGACAGGGATCAACTATGGCTACACCTTC.

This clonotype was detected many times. The CDR3, as DNA: TGTGCCATCAGTGAGACCCTCCTAGGGGGAGGCGGAAACACCATATATTTT. The encoded protein is CAISETLLGGGGNTIYF. V is TRBV10-3 and J is TRBJ1-3; tentatively, D is TRBD1 (6 bases). CDR3 length equals 17 residues. In germline, CDR1 is ENHRY, CDR2 SYGVKD. Trimming removed 2 bases from V and 4 bases from J, with 18 bases in between.

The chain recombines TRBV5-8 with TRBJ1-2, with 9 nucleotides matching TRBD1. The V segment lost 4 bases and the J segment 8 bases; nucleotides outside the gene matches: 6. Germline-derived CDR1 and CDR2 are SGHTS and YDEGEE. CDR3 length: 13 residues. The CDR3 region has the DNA TGTGCCAGCAGCCGGACAGGGGTGAAAGGCTACACCTTC. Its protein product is CASSRTGVKGYTF.

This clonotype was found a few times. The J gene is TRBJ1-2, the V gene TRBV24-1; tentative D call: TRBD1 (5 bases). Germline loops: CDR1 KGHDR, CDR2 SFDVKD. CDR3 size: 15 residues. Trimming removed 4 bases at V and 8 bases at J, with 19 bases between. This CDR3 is CATSDRQGGGYGYTF. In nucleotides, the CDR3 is TGTGCCACCAGTGACCGCCAGGGAGGTGGGTACGGCTACACCTTC.

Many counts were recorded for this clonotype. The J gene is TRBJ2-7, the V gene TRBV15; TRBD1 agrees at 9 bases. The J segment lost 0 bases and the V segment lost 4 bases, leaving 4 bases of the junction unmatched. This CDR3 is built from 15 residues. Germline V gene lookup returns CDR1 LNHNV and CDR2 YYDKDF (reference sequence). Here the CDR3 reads CATSKRDRDSYEQYV. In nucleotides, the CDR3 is TGTGCCACCAGCAAAAGGGACAGGGACTCCTACGAGCAGTACGTC.

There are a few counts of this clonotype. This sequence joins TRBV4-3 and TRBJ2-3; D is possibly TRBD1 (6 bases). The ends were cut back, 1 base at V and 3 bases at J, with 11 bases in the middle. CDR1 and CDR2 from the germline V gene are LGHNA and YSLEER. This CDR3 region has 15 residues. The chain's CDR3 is CASSQATGRTDTQYF. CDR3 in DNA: TGCGCCAGCAGCCAAGCTACAGGGCGAACAGATACGCAGTATTTT.

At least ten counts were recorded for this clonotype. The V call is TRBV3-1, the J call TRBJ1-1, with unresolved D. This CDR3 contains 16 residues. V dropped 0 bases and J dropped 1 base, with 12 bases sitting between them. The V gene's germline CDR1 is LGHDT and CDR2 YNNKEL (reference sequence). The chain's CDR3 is CASSQDIRRTNTEAFF. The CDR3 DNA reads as TGTGCCAGCAGCCAAGATATCAGGCGGACGAACACTGAAGCTTTCTTT.

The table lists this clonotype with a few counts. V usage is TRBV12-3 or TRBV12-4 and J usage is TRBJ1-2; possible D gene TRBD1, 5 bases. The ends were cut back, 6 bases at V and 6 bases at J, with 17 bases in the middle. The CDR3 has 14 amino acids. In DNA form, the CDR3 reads TGTGCCAGCAGGCTTGAATTCCAGGGACATGGCTACACCTTC. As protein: CASRLEFQGHGYTF.